This T cell receptor (beta chain) stems from a study of vaccination and CD4 T cells after COVID-19. Looked up from germline, CDR1 is SSHAT and CDR2 is FNYEAQ (reference sequence). The CDR3 spans 13 residues. With the Oncomine TCR Beta short-read assay, DNA from cultured CD4+ T cells was sequenced. TCRdb called the PCR reads again in MiXCR, with one record for every CDR3 protein. The sample has about 19,000 distinct CDR3 sequences, around 55% seen once. Treatment denoted: approximately nine-day PBMC culture with coronavirus spike peptide pools or control peptides (ViraFEST assay). This clonotype was seen a few times. Its antigen is currently unknown. Sequence at one end of the junction differs from germline and may be a read error.

The sequencing sample was made of CD4+ T cells from blood, cultured in vitro. This TCR derives from a human donor who had recovered from COVID-19. The chain has TRBV7-7 and TRBJ2-3; D assignment may be TRBD1 or TRBD2 (5 bases each). For the CDR3, the DNA is TGTGCTAGCAGCCGGGACAGCACAGATACGCAGTATTTT. Its translation is CASSRDSTDTQYF.